The next 22 T cell receptor beta chains were all read from a single sample in a study of T cell repertoires in cytomegalovirus infection. A single record per CDR3 protein comes from TCRdb applying MiXCR to the reads. This sample carries roughly 300,000 distinct CDR3 sequences, about a quarter of them seen once, and the ten largest clones take approximately 15%. The sample taken for sequencing was PBMCs. Receptors were obtained from a human donor in good health (CMV status not recorded). Some clones in this sample may be carry-over from other donors' samples.

V gene TRBV28 combines with J gene TRBJ1-2, with 8 nucleotides matching TRBD1. This CDR3 comprises 17 residues. Per germline, CDR1 MDHEN and CDR2 SYDVKM. V trimming: 8 bases; J trimming: 2 bases; junction bases outside the gene matches: 16. CDR3 sequence reads: CASSTSRGRVVNYGYTF. The CDR3 coding sequence is TGTGCCAGCTCAACCTCCAGGGGGCGCGTAGTGAACTATGGCTACACCTTC.

CDR3 nucleotide sequence: TGTGCCAGCAGCGCGACGAGACGGGTGGGCTACAATGAGCAGTTCTTC. Protein: CASSATRRVGYNEQFF. The V gene is TRBV7-9, the J gene TRBJ2-1, with D unresolved. CDR3 size: 16 residues. Germline assignment: CDR1 SEHNR and CDR2 FQNEAQ (reference sequence). The V and J ends lost 5 bases and 3 bases respectively, with 17 bases between them.

This clonotype was seen only a few times. The chain is built from TRBV19 and TRBJ1-2, with 9 bases that match TRBD1. CDR1 is LNHDA and CDR2 is SQIVND in the germline V gene (reference sequence). CDR3 length: 14 residues. The junction had 4 bases not matched to a gene; V was cut back by 6 bases and J by 2 bases. In DNA form, the CDR3 reads TGTGCCAGTAGCGCCGGGACAGGGAACTATGGCTACACCTTC. Translating gives CASSAGTGNYGYTF.

V is TRBV18 and J is TRBJ2-7; D uncertain. This CDR3 region has 14 residues. Germline V CDR1 and CDR2: KGHSH, LQKENI. The V and J ends lost 3 bases and 0 bases respectively, with 9 bases between them. DNA of the CDR3: TGTGCCAGCTCACCCAGCCAAAGCTCCTACGAGCAGTACTTC. Translated: CASSPSQSSYEQYF.

This clonotype appeared a few times. This chain links TRBV10-3 with TRBJ1-6; TRBD1 might be the D (5 bases). This CDR3 has 13 amino acids. Trimming took off 10 bases at V and 9 bases at J, with 16 bases between the two ends. The germline CDR1 and CDR2 sequences are ENHRY and SYGVKD. The CDR3 loop is CATGQGGVSPLHF. The DNA for the CDR3 is TGTGCCACCGGACAAGGCGGCGTTTCACCCCTCCACTTT.

A few counts support this clonotype. The rearrangement joins TRBV20-1 to TRBJ1-2, with TRBD1 matching over 7 bases. V was clipped by 3 bases and J by 8 bases; unmatched bases: 18. The CDR3 contains 16 residues. Germline V gene lookup returns CDR1 DFQATT and CDR2 SNEGSKA (reference sequence). CDR3 region: CSASGGQSNMGRGYTF. CDR3 DNA: TGCAGTGCTAGCGGGGGACAGTCCAACATGGGGCGGGGCTACACCTTC.

At least ten counts were recorded for this clonotype. The chain uses TRBV7-2 and TRBJ2-1; 7 positions agree with TRBD2. Germline V gene lookup returns CDR1 SGHTA and CDR2 FQGNSA. CDR3 length: 16 amino acids. The V segment lost 6 bases and the J segment 0 bases; nucleotides outside the gene matches: 8. As DNA, the CDR3 is TGTGCCAGCAGACCACCAGCGGGGCGCTCCTACAATGAGCAGTTCTTC. It is translated as CASRPPAGRSYNEQFF.

The chain employs TRBV10-3 and TRBJ1-3, with a weak D call TRBD1 (5 bases). The CDR3 runs 18 residues. Trimming took 8 bases from V and 0 from J, leaving 23 bases between them. CDR1 is ENHRY and CDR2 is SYGVKD in the germline V gene. The CDR3 nucleotides read TGTGCCATCGGGACGGACGAACGAGCCGGGATCTCTGGAAACACCATATATTTT. Translating it yields CAIGTDERAGISGNTIYF.

This clonotype was picked up a small number of times. The chain combines TRBV6-2 or TRBV6-3 with TRBJ1-5; 8 nucleotides match TRBD1. Looked up from germline, CDR1 is MNHEY and CDR2 is SVGEGT. Trimming cost V 4 bases and J 4 bases; bases outside gene matches: 9. CDR3 size: 16 residues. Here the CDR3 reads CASSSAQGARNQPQHF. Here the CDR3 DNA reads TGTGCCAGCAGTTCCGCCCAGGGGGCCCGAAATCAGCCCCAGCATTTT.

This clonotype has ten or more counts. This chain links TRBV12-3 or TRBV12-4 with TRBJ1-2, with D unresolved. The CDR3 loop spans 13 amino acids. Trimming removed 10 bases from V and 3 bases from J, with 15 bases in between. The CDR3 spells CAIYPGDDYGYTF. CDR3 in DNA: TGTGCCATATACCCGGGCGACGACTATGGCTACACCTTC.

This clonotype was found a few times. The rearrangement uses TRBV28 and TRBJ1-2, with D unclear. Germline lookup yields CDR1 MDHEN and CDR2 SYDVKM. Trimming pared 8 bases from V and 7 bases from J, leaving 20 bases between. The CDR3 spans 14 residues. In DNA, the CDR3 is TGTGCCAGCGGCCCGGCCAACAGCTATTCTGGCTACACCTTC. Its protein product is CASGPANSYSGYTF.

This clonotype was observed a few times. V is TRBV11-2 and J is TRBJ2-5; 11 nucleotides agree with TRBD2. Trimming at V came to 4 bases and at J to 4 bases, leaving 11 bases not matched to a gene. Germline V gene sequence: CDR1 SGHAT, CDR2 FQNNGV. The CDR3 has 17 amino acids. The CDR3 DNA follows: TGTGCCAGCAGCTCCAGCCCTAGCGGGGGGCCAGGAGAGACCCAGTACTTC. Protein: CASSSSPSGGPGETQYF.

This clonotype has a handful of counts. The chain recombines TRBV7-2 with TRBJ1-5; D is undetermined. CDR3 length: 14 residues. Trimming cost V 5 bases and J 0 bases, with 8 bases left between them. Germline V gene sequence: CDR1 SGHTA, CDR2 FQGNSA. This CDR3 is CASSHTDSNQPQHF. The CDR3 DNA sequence: TGTGCCAGCAGCCATACAGATAGCAATCAGCCCCAGCATTTT.

This clonotype was observed a few times. This sequence joins TRBV5-6 and TRBJ2-5; possibly TRBD2 for D (5 bases). The V end lost 1 base, the J end lost 3 bases, and 10 bases lay between the germline ends. CDR1 and CDR2 from the germline V gene are SGHDT and YYEEEE. There are 14 residues in the CDR3. The CDR3 spells CASSLLDFEETQYF. The DNA of the CDR3 is TGTGCCAGCAGCTTGTTGGACTTCGAAGAGACCCAGTACTTC.

This clonotype was seen at least ten times. One end of the junction varies from germline; a read error may be responsible. The chain uses TRBV7-7 and TRBJ2-5, with TRBD1 matching over 9 bases. The germline V gene has CDR1 SSHAT and CDR2 FNYEAQ (reference sequence). The CDR3 totals 15 residues. CDR3 amino acids: CASSLGQGLVETQYF. The CDR3 bases are TGTGCTAGCAGCTTAGGACAGGGGCTCGTGGAGACCCAGTACTTC.

This clonotype was observed a handful of times. The chain employs TRBV7-9 and TRBJ2-1; 12 bases are shared with TRBD2. CDR1 and CDR2 (germline): SEHNR, FQNEAQ (reference sequence). V lost 5 bases and J lost 4; bases outside the gene matches: 6. The CDR3 contains 16 residues. The CDR3 coding sequence is TGTGCCAGCAGCCCCCTGGGACTAGCGGGTTACAATGAGCAGTTCTTC. Translating it yields CASSPLGLAGYNEQFF.

In this sample, this clonotype turned up many times. The rearrangement links TRBV7-2 to TRBJ1-4, with 8 bases identical to TRBD1. Per the germline V gene, CDR1 is SGHTA and CDR2 is FQGNSA. The trim removed 2 bases at V and 5 bases at J, leaving 1 base unmatched. CDR3 length: 14 residues. Here the CDR3 DNA reads TGTGCCAGCAGCTTAAACAGGGGGAATGAAAAACTGTTTTTT. Amino acid sequence: CASSLNRGNEKLFF.

This clonotype was detected only a few times. The chain combines TRBV20-1 with TRBJ2-3, with D perhaps TRBD2 (5 bases). The germline V and J ends were trimmed by 1 base and 5 bases, with 7 bases remaining between them. The V gene's germline CDR1 is DFQATT and CDR2 SNEGSKA (reference sequence). There are 12 residues in the CDR3. The CDR3, as DNA: TGCAGTGCTAGAGCGGGATTAGATACGCAGTATTTT. Protein: CSARAGLDTQYF.

The chain recombines TRBV11-2 with TRBJ1-2; 8 bases are a match to TRBD1. The ends lost 2 bases at V and 7 bases at J; junction bases unmatched: 6. CDR3 size: 14 residues. The germline gives CDR1 SGHAT, CDR2 FQNNGV. The CDR3 sequence is CASSLIRTGTGYTF. The CDR3 DNA sequence: TGTGCCAGCAGCTTAATTAGGACAGGGACTGGCTACACCTTC.

The chain carries TRBV20-1 and TRBJ2-7, with D possibly TRBD2 on 6 matching bases. The V gene's germline CDR1 is DFQATT and CDR2 SNEGSKA (reference sequence). The CDR3 is 16 amino acids. V lost 5 bases and J lost 0, with 20 bases in between. The CDR3 is CSAGTPLGRSSYEQYF. CDR3 bases: TGCAGTGCTGGCACCCCCTTGGGGAGGAGCTCCTACGAGCAGTACTTC.

This chain joins TRBV12-3 or TRBV12-4 and TRBJ1-1; 7 bases agree with TRBD1. The CDR3 runs to 11 residues. J lost 7 bases, V lost 6 bases, and 2 bases had no gene match. Here the CDR3 reads CASRRTGEAFF. The CDR3 region has the DNA TGTGCCAGCAGGCGGACAGGTGAAGCTTTCTTT.

The sample holds a few counts of this clonotype. This chain joins TRBV6-1 and TRBJ1-1; tentative D call: TRBD1 (5 bases). CDR3 size: 15 residues. V was shortened by 3 bases and J by 1 base, with 12 bases between the two germline ends. Germline assignment: CDR1 MNHNS and CDR2 SASEGT. DNA of the CDR3: TGTGCCAGCAGTGAGTTGGGGCACTCGAACACTGAAGCTTTCTTT. Its translation is CASSELGHSNTEAFF.